The 17 T cell receptor beta chains below all came from one sample that was sequenced in a study of technical replicates of blood from several donors. TCRdb keeps only in-frame clones here, not all; method: immunoSEQ multiplex PCR. Among just over 75,000 clones, 93% were seen once, and the ten largest hold over 0.4%. Source material: T cells isolated from PBMCs. The receptors were sampled from a human donor in good health.

The chain couples TRBV6-1 to TRBJ2-7; maybe TRBD2 (7 bases). Germline values: CDR1 MNHNS, CDR2 SASEGT. Trimming left V 7 bases short and J 0 bases short, with 13 bases between. The CDR3 has 14 residues. CDR3 in amino acids: CASTVGGASYEQYF. Here the CDR3 DNA reads TGTGCCAGCACTGTGGGGGGGGCCTCCTACGAGCAGTACTTC.

The chain's CDR3 is CSVVPVEQFF. In DNA, the CDR3 is TGCAGCGTTGTACCGGTTGAGCAGTTCTTC. V gene TRBV29-1 combines with J gene TRBJ2-1, with unresolved D. Germline V gene lookup returns CDR1 SQVTM and CDR2 ANQGSEA. Trimming cost V 4 bases and J 9 bases, with 7 bases left between them. The CDR3 runs 10 residues.

The chain combines TRBV6-5 with TRBJ1-3, with TRBD1 as a possible D gene (5 bases). The CDR3 extends over 15 amino acids. CDR1 and CDR2 (germline): MNHEY, SVGAGI. With 5 bases removed from V and 0 bases from J, the gap between germline ends came to 11 bases. In DNA, the CDR3 is TGTGCCAGCAGTAGGGGCGTCTACTCTGGAAACACCATATATTTT. Protein sequence: CASSRGVYSGNTIYF.

The chain has TRBV29-1 and TRBJ1-1; 11 nucleotides agree with TRBD1. With V trimmed by 6 bases and J by 4 bases, 4 bases remained unmatched. Germline assignment: CDR1 SQVTM and CDR2 ANQGSEA. The length of the CDR3 is 13 residues. The CDR3: CSVAGTGGTEAFF. CDR3 DNA sequence: TGCAGCGTCGCCGGGACAGGGGGCACTGAAGCTTTCTTT.

CDR3 residues: CASSHKREEDTQYF. DNA of the CDR3: TGTGCCAGCAGCCATAAGCGGGAGGAGGATACGCAGTATTTT. V usage is TRBV5-4 and J usage is TRBJ2-3; 9 bases are a match to TRBD2. CDR3 length: 14 residues. CDR1 and CDR2 from the germline V gene are SGHNT and YYREEE (reference sequence). J lost 6 bases, V lost 4 bases, and 6 bases had no gene match.

The chain couples TRBV4-1 to TRBJ2-7, with 10 bases identical to TRBD2. The CDR3 loop spans 16 amino acids. In germline, CDR1 is MGHRA, CDR2 YSYEKL. V lost 4 bases to trimming and J lost 7 bases; unmatched junction nucleotides: 13. CDR3 DNA sequence: TGCGCCAGCAGCCGATTGCAGCTAGCGGGAGAGGGAGAGCAGTACTTC. Its protein product is CASSRLQLAGEGEQYF.

The V and J genes are TRBV11-2 and TRBJ2-1; TRBD2 agrees at 9 bases. The CDR3 runs to 15 residues. Looked up from germline, CDR1 is SGHAT and CDR2 is FQNNGV. Unmatched junction bases numbered 10, after V lost 4 bases and J lost 9 bases. CDR3: CASSSSSGIYIEQFF. Written as DNA, the CDR3 is TGTGCCAGCAGCTCCTCTAGCGGGATATATATTGAGCAGTTCTTC.

The rearrangement links TRBV2 to TRBJ2-7; TRBD1 might be the D (5 bases). The V and J ends lost 6 bases and 6 bases respectively, with 12 bases between them. The germline V gene has CDR1 SNHLY and CDR2 FYNNEI. The CDR3 length is 12 residues. CDR3 sequence (DNA): TGTGCCAGCAGGCCCGACAGTGGCGAGCAGTACTTC. It encodes CASRPDSGEQYF.

The chain carries TRBV27 and TRBJ1-5; perhaps TRBD1 as D (5 bases). V gave up 4 bases and J gave up 2 bases, with 9 bases separating them. Looked up from germline, CDR1 is MNHEY and CDR2 is SMNVEV (reference sequence). The CDR3 has 14 residues. This CDR3 reads CASSWGEGNQPQHF. For the CDR3, the DNA is TGTGCCAGCAGTTGGGGGGAGGGCAATCAGCCCCAGCATTTT.

This clone showed up just once. The chain couples TRBV27 to TRBJ2-7; no firm D call. Trimming cost V 5 bases and J 1 base, with 12 bases left between them. This CDR3 is built from 14 residues. Germline assignment: CDR1 MNHEY and CDR2 SMNVEV (reference sequence). Written as DNA, the CDR3 is TGTGCCAGCAGTCCCCCTCGACATTCCTACGAGCAGTACTTC. This gives the protein CASSPPRHSYEQYF.

The chain links TRBV27 to TRBJ1-2, with D unclear. The CDR3 runs 13 residues. Between the trimmed V and J ends, which lost 4 bases and 5 bases, there was a span of 11 bases. The germline gives CDR1 MNHEY, CDR2 SMNVEV (reference sequence). CDR3: CASSYGASYGYTF. DNA for the CDR3: TGTGCCAGCAGTTACGGAGCCAGTTATGGCTACACCTTC.

The gene calls are TRBV7-3 and TRBJ2-7; D not resolved. The V gene's germline CDR1 is SGHTA and CDR2 FQGTGA. The V gene lost 2 bases and the J gene lost 3 bases, with 8 bases spanning the gap. The CDR3 runs to 13 residues. The CDR3 spells CASSLYNSYEQYF. The CDR3 region has the DNA TGTGCCAGCAGCTTATATAACAGCTACGAGCAGTACTTC.

The CDR3: CASSLPGYQETQYF. The CDR3 DNA sequence: TGTGCCAGCAGTTTACCGGGGTACCAAGAGACCCAGTACTTC. This rearrangement joins TRBV28 to TRBJ2-5; tentatively, D is TRBD2 (5 bases). Between the trimmed V and J ends, which lost 2 bases and 0 bases, there was a span of 7 bases. The CDR3 spans 14 residues. Germline V gives CDR1 MDHEN, CDR2 SYDVKM.

The V gene is TRBV28, the J gene TRBJ2-5, with 14 positions matching TRBD2. V was pared by 6 bases and J by 5 bases, with 11 bases of the junction left unmatched. This CDR3 spans 17 amino acids. CDR1 and CDR2 (germline): MDHEN, SYDVKM. The CDR3 loop is CASSFRLAGGQGETQYF. The DNA for the CDR3 is TGTGCCAGCAGCTTTCGACTAGCGGGAGGGCAAGGGGAGACCCAGTACTTC. The variable domain in full, completed from reference TRBV28 and TRBJ2-5, reads DVKVTQSSRYLVKRTGEKVFLECVQDMDHENMFWYRQDPGLGLRLIYFSYDVKMKEKGDIPEGYSVSREKKERFSLILESASTNQTSMYLCASSFRLAGGQGETQYFGPGTRLLVL.

The J gene is TRBJ2-1, the V gene TRBV19; TRBD1 is a possible D gene (8 bases). Germline CDR1 is LNHDA and CDR2 is SQIVND (reference sequence). The ends were cut back, 4 bases at V and 6 bases at J, with 28 bases in the middle. The CDR3 extends over 19 amino acids. This CDR3 reads CASSRRGRGLDKRGNEQFF. DNA for the CDR3: TGTGCCAGTAGTAGACGTGGCAGGGGGCTTGATAAGCGGGGCAATGAGCAGTTCTTC.

This clone showed up just once. The J gene is TRBJ1-2, the V gene TRBV5-8; D unclear. V was shortened by 0 bases and J by 4 bases, with 7 bases between the two germline ends. Germline lookup yields CDR1 SGHTS and CDR2 YDEGEE. The CDR3 totals 13 residues. The CDR3 protein is CASSLDLFYGYTF. The CDR3 DNA is TGTGCCAGCAGCTTGGATCTCTTCTATGGCTACACCTTC.

This chain connects TRBV11-3 to TRBJ1-4, with 7 bases aligning to TRBD1. CDR3 length: 14 residues. The germline V gene encodes CDR1 SGHNT and CDR2 YENEEA. V gave up 5 bases and J gave up 4 bases; unmatched junction bases: 4. Written as DNA, the CDR3 is TGTGCCAGCAGCAAGGGACAGAGTAATGAAAAACTGTTTTTT. Protein product: CASSKGQSNEKLFF.